These 3 T cell receptor beta chains were sequenced from one sample in a study of CD8+ T cells in alopecia areata. Treatment reported: oral pan-JAK inhibitor, 5-10 mg twice daily. RNA was isolated and reverse transcribed to cDNA, the sequencing template. The method was immunoSEQ multiplex PCR; TCRdb's version includes in-frame clones alone and lacks a portion of them. The sample lists 110,000 or so clones, roughly 50% occurring once. This material consisted of CD8+ T cells sorted from blood, taken at week 4, from a patient treated with tofacitinib. These receptor sequences come from a human donor with alopecia areata.

The chain recombines TRBV5-6 with TRBJ2-1; 11 bases agree with TRBD2. Germline V lookup: CDR1 SGHDT, CDR2 YYEEEE. CDR3 length equals 14 residues. J lost 7 bases, V lost 4 bases, and 4 bases had no gene match. The CDR3 is CASSLGTSGNEQFF. CDR3 DNA sequence: TGTGCCAGCAGCCTAGGGACTAGCGGAAATGAGCAGTTCTTC.

The gene calls are TRBV5-6 and TRBJ2-7; a weak D match, TRBD1 (5 bases). The CDR3 has 14 amino acids. V was pared by 3 bases and J by 2 bases, with 12 bases between. The germline gives CDR1 SGHDT, CDR2 YYEEEE. In DNA form, the CDR3 reads TGTGCCAGCAGCTCTCGACAGCTCCCCTACGAGCAGTACTTC. As protein: CASSSRQLPYEQYF.

This clone has only a few counts. V and J are TRBV30 and TRBJ2-5; no clear D. CDR1 GTSNPN and CDR2 SVGIG come from the germline V gene (reference sequence). The CDR3 loop spans 14 amino acids. The germline V and J ends were trimmed by 1 base and 5 bases, with 14 bases remaining between them. The CDR3 sequence: CAWSGWNLLETQYF. The CDR3 coding sequence is TGTGCCTGGAGTGGGTGGAATTTATTGGAGACCCAGTACTTC.